The 23 T cell receptor beta chains listed next were all sequenced from one sample in a study of control samples from healthy donors and cancer patients. This table comes from immunoSEQ multiplex PCR, and its TCRdb copy is limited to in-frame clones, with some not included. In the table there are more than 75,000 clones, around nine tenths of which are singletons. Specimen: PBMCs. These receptors originate from a woman aged 55 to 70 with head and neck cancer.

V usage is TRBV28 and J usage is TRBJ2-7, with 9 bases aligning to TRBD2. The CDR3 has 12 residues. J was trimmed by 3 bases and V by 6 bases; bases with no gene match: 0. Per germline, CDR1 MDHEN and CDR2 SYDVKM. The CDR3 sequence: CASRTSGYEQYF. The CDR3 DNA is TGTGCCAGCAGGACTAGCGGCTACGAGCAGTACTTC.

This clone is a singleton in its sample. Other DNA sequences in the sample encode the same CDR3. The V and J genes are TRBV2 and TRBJ2-1; TRBD1 agrees at 12 bases. The CDR3 spans 21 residues. CDR1 and CDR2 from the germline V gene are SNHLY and FYNNEI. V dropped 2 bases and J dropped 3; count of bases not matched to a gene: 17. CDR3 in amino acids: CASSERGGGTGGTRVYNEQFF. Written as DNA, the CDR3 is TGTGCCAGCAGTGAACGCGGGGGGGGGACAGGGGGCACAAGGGTCTACAATGAGCAGTTCTTC.

This rearrangement joins TRBV7-3 to TRBJ1-6; a weak D match, TRBD1 (5 bases). CDR3 length equals 13 residues. Germline lookup yields CDR1 SGHTA and CDR2 FQGTGA. Trimming stripped 5 bases from V and 9 bases from J, with 11 bases between. The CDR3, as DNA: TGTGCCAGCAGCCCTATGGGGGGTTCACCCCTCCACTTT. It yields the protein CASSPMGGSPLHF.

CDR3 bases: TGTGCCAGCAGCCGACGACTAGCGGGAGTAAACACAGATACGCAGTATTTT. This encodes CASSRRLAGVNTDTQYF. V usage is TRBV3-1 (or the pseudogene TRBV3-2) and J usage is TRBJ2-3, with 12 nucleotides matching TRBD2. Germline values: CDR1 LGHDT, CDR2 YNNKEL (reference sequence). The CDR3 is 17 amino acids. With V trimmed by 4 bases and J by 2 bases, 7 bases remained unmatched.

This chain links TRBV7-2 with TRBJ2-2, with 8 bases that match TRBD2. The V and J ends lost 4 bases and 4 bases, in that order; junction bases with no gene match: 8. The CDR3 is made up of 16 amino acids. Germline V gene data show CDR1 as SGHTA and CDR2 as FQGNSA. The CDR3, as DNA: TGTGCCAGCAGCTCGTTAGCGGGGCGAGGCACCGGGGAGCTGTTTTTT. Protein sequence: CASSSLAGRGTGELFF.

This chain connects TRBV14 to TRBJ2-5, with D possibly TRBD1 on 5 matching bases. There are 14 residues in the CDR3. CDR1 and CDR2 (germline): SGHDN, FVKESK. The V gene lost 1 base and the J gene lost 1 base, with 7 bases spanning the gap. CDR3 loop: CASSQVGAQETQYF. The CDR3 DNA follows: TGTGCCAGCAGCCAAGTAGGGGCCCAAGAGACCCAGTACTTC.

CDR3 DNA sequence: TGTGCCAGCAGTGTAACAGGGGGCGCAGGCACTGAAGCTTTCTTT. Protein sequence: CASSVTGGAGTEAFF. The chain uses TRBV2 and TRBJ1-1; 9 nucleotides line up with TRBD1. The CDR3 has 15 amino acids. Germline V gene lookup returns CDR1 SNHLY and CDR2 FYNNEI. V gave up 4 bases and J gave up 4 bases; unmatched junction bases: 7. The full variable domain, its missing parts supplied by reference TRBV2 and TRBJ1-1, is EPEVTQTPSHQVTQMGQEVILRCVPISNHLYFYWYRQILGQKVEFLVSFYNNEISEKSEIFDDQFSVERPDGSNFTLKIRSTKLEDSAMYFCASSVTGGAGTEAFFGQGTRLTVV.

This clone was detected once. The rearrangement links TRBV10-3 to TRBJ1-6; no definite D call. Trimming took 10 bases from V and 7 from J, leaving 14 bases between them. Germline CDR1 ENHRY, CDR2 SYGVKD. CDR3 length equals 13 residues. The DNA for the CDR3 is TGTGCCACCCTAGGCGCAGTCAATTCACCCCTCCACTTT. It codes for CATLGAVNSPLHF.

The J gene is TRBJ2-2, the V gene TRBV6-6; D uncertain. The length of the CDR3 is 15 residues. The germline gives CDR1 MNHNY, CDR2 SVGAGI (reference sequence). Trimming removed 4 bases from V and 0 bases from J, with 9 bases in between. The CDR3 sequence is CASSSTETNTGELFF. CDR3 coding DNA: TGTGCCAGCAGTTCCACGGAAACGAACACCGGGGAGCTGTTTTTT.

The genes are TRBV7-6 and TRBJ2-5; D is undetermined. V gave up 6 bases and J gave up 7 bases, with 15 bases separating them. Germline V gene lookup returns CDR1 SGHVS and CDR2 FNYEAQ. The CDR3 is made up of 13 amino acids. The DNA for the CDR3 is TGTGCCAGCAGGTCCTCCGGTTTTGTGACCCAGTACTTC. It translates to CASRSSGFVTQYF.

This chain joins TRBV5-4 and TRBJ2-5; 7 bases fit TRBD1. Germline-derived CDR1 and CDR2 are SGHNT and YYREEE (reference sequence). The CDR3 runs 15 residues. Trimming removed 4 bases from V and 2 bases from J; junction bases left unmatched: 8. For the CDR3, the DNA is TGTGCCAGCAGCACCCGGGACAGACCACAAGAGACCCAGTACTTC. Translating it yields CASSTRDRPQETQYF. Full variable domain (rest looked up from reference TRBV5-4 and TRBJ2-5): ETGVTQSPTHLIKTRGQQVTLRCSSQSGHNTVSWYQQALGQGPQFIFQYYREEENGRGNFPPRFSGLQFPNYSSELNVNALELDDSALYLCASSTRDRPQETQYFGPGTRLLVL.

The chain links TRBV3-1 (or the pseudogene TRBV3-2) to TRBJ2-3, with TRBD2 matching 8 bases. From germline, CDR1 is LGHDT and CDR2 YNNKEL (reference sequence). V lost 1 base, J lost 3 bases, and 18 bases stayed unmatched. CDR3 size: 20 residues. The CDR3 sequence: CASSQVITGGPSGETDTQYF. For the CDR3, the DNA is TGTGCCAGCAGCCAAGTAATTACGGGAGGGCCTTCAGGAGAAACAGATACGCAGTATTTT.

The table lists this clone with a count of one. The genes are TRBV5-5 and TRBJ1-2, with D possibly TRBD1 on 5 matching bases. CDR3 length: 13 amino acids. V was trimmed by 0 bases and J by 2 bases, leaving 5 bases between them. Looked up from germline, CDR1 is SGHKS and CDR2 is YYEKEE (reference sequence). The DNA of the CDR3 is TGTGCCAGCAGCTTGGAGGGGAACTATGGCTACACCTTC. It encodes CASSLEGNYGYTF.

V is TRBV28 and J is TRBJ2-3, with D possibly TRBD2 on 5 matching bases. The CDR3 loop spans 15 amino acids. The germline gives CDR1 MDHEN, CDR2 SYDVKM. V lost 1 base and J 2 bases, leaving 10 bases between the germline ends. The DNA of the CDR3 is TGTGCCAGCAGTTTATCTAGCACAATCACAGATACGCAGTATTTT. Its translation is CASSLSSTITDTQYF.

The chain carries TRBV28 and TRBJ2-7; D is unresolved. V lost 6 bases and J lost 1, with 4 bases in between. The CDR3 loop spans 11 amino acids. Germline lookup yields CDR1 MDHEN and CDR2 SYDVKM. DNA of the CDR3: TGTGCCAGCAGCCGTTCCTACGAGCAGTACTTC. It encodes CASSRSYEQYF.

V usage is TRBV19 and J usage is TRBJ1-5; no clear D. This CDR3 spans 14 amino acids. V dropped 3 bases and J dropped 3 bases, with 9 bases sitting between them. Per germline, CDR1 LNHDA and CDR2 SQIVND (reference sequence). CDR3 sequence (DNA): TGTGCCAGTAGTATGGAAAACCCCAATCAGCCCCAGCATTTT. Protein product: CASSMENPNQPQHF.

J is TRBJ2-3 and V is TRBV30, with TRBD2 identical over 7 bases. The junction had 2 bases not matched to a gene; V was cut back by 1 base and J by 4 bases. Germline CDR1 reads GTSNPN; CDR2 reads SVGIG (reference sequence). This CDR3 is 13 amino acids long. As DNA, the CDR3 is TGTGCCTGGAGTGGCGGGAGCCCAGATACGCAGTATTTT. Translated: CAWSGGSPDTQYF.

The chain couples TRBV27 to TRBJ2-7; 8 bases agree with TRBD1. This CDR3 spans 14 amino acids. Germline V gene data show CDR1 as MNHEY and CDR2 as SMNVEV (reference sequence). After removal of 4 bases from V and 1 base from J, the junction contained 3 bases not matched to a gene. The CDR3 nucleotides read TGTGCCAGCAGTTCCGGACAGGGATCCTACGAGCAGTACTTC. Translation gives CASSSGQGSYEQYF.

This clone has a single count. This chain uses TRBV5-1 with TRBJ1-6; 9 positions match TRBD1. Germline lookup yields CDR1 SGHRS and CDR2 YFSETQ. This CDR3 contains 15 residues. V lost 4 bases and J lost 7; bases outside the gene matches: 6. This CDR3 is CASSTTGGDNSPLHF. The CDR3 bases are TGCGCCAGCAGCACGACAGGGGGGGACAATTCACCCCTCCACTTT.

The gene calls are TRBV7-3 and TRBJ1-2; 8 positions match TRBD1. Germline assignment: CDR1 SGHTA and CDR2 FQGTGA. This CDR3 spans 18 amino acids. V lost 4 bases, J lost 8 bases, and 21 bases stayed unmatched. CDR3 amino acids: CASSSRDRWHPSVRGYTF. The CDR3, as DNA: TGTGCCAGCAGCTCGCGGGACAGGTGGCACCCTTCCGTACGAGGCTACACCTTC.

The gene calls are TRBV19 and TRBJ2-3, with D unclear. This CDR3 has 15 residues. V dropped 7 bases and J dropped 2 bases, with 16 bases sitting between them. Germline CDR1 and CDR2: LNHDA and SQIVND (reference sequence). Here the CDR3 reads CASTSGTFLTDTQYF. Here the CDR3 DNA reads TGTGCCAGTACCTCCGGCACCTTCCTCACAGATACGCAGTATTTT.

V is TRBV30 and J is TRBJ2-1; D gene ambiguous. Germline assignment: CDR1 GTSNPN and CDR2 SVGIG (reference sequence). The CDR3 length is 14 residues. The V end was cut by 4 bases, the J end by 5 bases, with 15 bases between. CDR3 coding DNA: TGTGCCTGGACTTGGGGTGCGGCAAACAATGAGCAGTTCTTC. This gives the protein CAWTWGAANNEQFF.

The V call is TRBV11-2, the J call TRBJ2-1, with unresolved D. Trimming took off 3 bases at V and 9 bases at J, with 12 bases between the two ends. This CDR3 has 13 residues. Germline CDR1 reads SGHAT; CDR2 reads FQNNGV. The CDR3 here is CASSLTLYGEQFF. CDR3 sequence (DNA): TGTGCCAGCAGCTTGACCCTATACGGTGAGCAGTTCTTC.